Presented here are 24 T cell receptor beta chains from one specimen sequenced in a study of OX40 agonist ivuxolimab in advanced cancers. Clones were read by immunoSEQ multiplex PCR, and TCRdb kept only the in-frame ones, dropping some. This sample has 50,000 or so clones, with roughly nine tenths found just once. This specimen consisted of CD4+ or CD8+ T cells sorted from blood, obtained in a trial of the OX40 agonist ivuxolimab. The receptors come from an adult with an advanced solid tumor such as melanoma, head and neck, liver or kidney cancer.

In its sample, this clone was seen once. The gene calls are TRBV11-3 and TRBJ1-2; D not resolved. Per germline, CDR1 SGHNT and CDR2 YENEEA. The length of the CDR3 is 12 residues. V lost 4 bases and J lost 5, with 8 bases in between. CDR3: CASSSGGYGYTF. The CDR3 region has the DNA TGTGCCAGCAGCTCAGGAGGGTATGGCTACACCTTC.

This clone was seen just once. The chain couples TRBV6-1 to TRBJ2-7, with 7 bases lining up with TRBD1. The V segment lost 6 bases and the J segment 0 bases; nucleotides outside the gene matches: 5. The CDR3 is made up of 14 amino acids. Germline values: CDR1 MNHNS, CDR2 SASEGT. CDR3 DNA sequence: TGTGCCAGCAGATACCGGGACAGCTCCTACGAGCAGTACTTC. This gives the protein CASRYRDSSYEQYF.

CDR3 region: CAWSQTQETQYF. The CDR3 DNA is TGTGCCTGGAGTCAGACCCAAGAGACCCAGTACTTC. This chain joins TRBV30 and TRBJ2-5; no firm D call. Germline CDR1 reads GTSNPN; CDR2 reads SVGIG (reference sequence). This CDR3 has 12 residues. V was shortened by 2 bases and J by 1 base, with 5 bases between the two germline ends.

The chain couples TRBV2 to TRBJ2-3, with a weak D call TRBD1 (7 bases). V was trimmed by 4 bases and J by 3 bases, leaving 14 bases between them. This CDR3 has 15 amino acids. Per the germline V gene, CDR1 is SNHLY and CDR2 is FYNNEI. CDR3 sequence: CASSARQGGTDTQYF. The CDR3 nucleotides read TGTGCCAGCAGTGCTCGACAGGGAGGTACAGATACGCAGTATTTT.

This chain uses TRBV7-3 with TRBJ2-3; 8 bases line up with TRBD2. The CDR3 covers 14 residues. After removal of 3 bases from V and 4 bases from J, the junction contained 3 bases not matched to a gene. The V gene's germline CDR1 is SGHTA and CDR2 FQGTGA. The CDR3 region has the DNA TGTGCCAGCAGCTTCGGACTAGCTGCAGATACGCAGTATTTT. Its protein is CASSFGLAADTQYF.

The V gene is TRBV19, the J gene TRBJ1-6; D remains ambiguous. Germline CDR1 and CDR2: LNHDA and SQIVND (reference sequence). V dropped 3 bases and J dropped 5 bases, with 11 bases sitting between them. This CDR3 comprises 15 residues. CDR3 region: CASSIRGMNNSPLHF. The CDR3 DNA reads TGTGCCAGTAGTATCAGAGGGATGAATAATTCACCCCTCCACTTT.

This chain uses TRBV2 with TRBJ2-3, with a tentative D call TRBD2 (6 bases). The CDR3 runs 11 residues. Germline lookup yields CDR1 SNHLY and CDR2 FYNNEI. The CDR3 coding sequence is TGTGCGGAGGGTATGACAGATACGCAGTATTTT. This sequence encodes CAEGMTDTQYF. The full variable domain, its missing parts supplied by reference TRBV2 and TRBJ2-3, is EPEVTQTPSHQVTQMGQEVILRCVPISNHLYFYWYRQILGQKVEFLVSFYNNEISEKSEIFDDQFSVERPDGSNFTLKIRSTKLEDSAMYFCAEGMTDTQYFGPGTRLTVL.

The chain has TRBV30 and TRBJ2-7, with 10 bases identical to TRBD1. V gave up 7 bases and J gave up 9 bases; unmatched junction bases: 9. The germline gives CDR1 GTSNPN, CDR2 SVGIG (reference sequence). The CDR3 totals 12 residues. The CDR3 DNA is TGTGCCTCGACAGGGGGCGACCAGGGGCAGTACTTC. Protein product: CASTGGDQGQYF.

The chain carries TRBV19 and TRBJ1-1; no definite D call. Germline V gene lookup returns CDR1 LNHDA and CDR2 SQIVND (reference sequence). Trimming removed 5 bases from V and 1 base from J, with 5 bases in between. The CDR3 runs to 12 residues. This chain's CDR3 is CASSFQNTEAFF. In nucleotides, the CDR3 is TGTGCCAGTAGTTTCCAGAACACTGAAGCTTTCTTT.

V and J are TRBV18 and TRBJ1-5; the match to TRBD1 covers 8 bases. V was pared by 5 bases and J by 6 bases, with 3 bases of the junction left unmatched. This CDR3 contains 13 residues. Germline assignment: CDR1 KGHSH and CDR2 LQKENI. The CDR3 coding sequence is TGTGCCAGCTCATCTACAGGGGGTCAGCCCCAGCATTTT. Translation: CASSSTGGQPQHF.

J is TRBJ1-6 and V is TRBV19, with no clear D. CDR1 is LNHDA, CDR2 SQIVND, per germline (reference sequence). The CDR3 totals 15 residues. V was clipped by 3 bases and J by 6 bases, with 12 bases between them. CDR3 residues: CASSMEGLANSPLHF. The CDR3 region has the DNA TGTGCCAGTAGTATGGAGGGTTTAGCTAATTCACCCCTCCACTTT.

The chain combines TRBV12-5 with TRBJ1-1; no firm D call. Germline V gene data show CDR1 as LGHNT and CDR2 as FRNRAP. The CDR3 covers 14 residues. Trimming removed 6 bases from V and 3 bases from J, with 14 bases in between. Written as DNA, the CDR3 is TGTGCTAGTGGACCCCGGACGGAGTACACTGAAGCTTTCTTT. This encodes CASGPRTEYTEAFF. Using reference TRBV12-5 and TRBJ1-1 for the parts outside the CDR3, the full variable domain is DARVTQTPRHKVTEMGQEVTMRCQPILGHNTVFWYRQTMMQGLELLAYFRNRAPLDDSGMPKDRFSAEMPDATLATLKIQPSEPRDSAVYFCASGPRTEYTEAFFGQGTRLTVV.

This chain joins TRBV15 and TRBJ1-1; D perhaps matches TRBD1 (5 bases). Trimming pared 0 bases from V and 4 bases from J, leaving 21 bases between. From germline, CDR1 is LNHNV and CDR2 YYDKDF (reference sequence). The length of the CDR3 is 18 residues. The DNA of the CDR3 is TGTGCCACCAGCAGAGATCTGGTTCTAAACATTGGGGGCACTGAAGCTTTCTTT. Its translation is CATSRDLVLNIGGTEAFF.

The chain combines TRBV7-9 with TRBJ1-2, with D unclear. CDR1 SEHNR and CDR2 FQNEAQ come from the germline V gene (reference sequence). V lost 3 bases, J lost 5 bases, and 4 bases lay in between. The CDR3 is 11 residues long. CDR3 residues: CASSFGYGYTF. The CDR3 region has the DNA TGTGCCAGCAGCTTCGGTTATGGCTACACCTTC. Using reference TRBV7-9 and TRBJ1-2 for the parts outside the CDR3, the full variable domain is DTGVSQNPRHKITKRGQNVTFRCDPISEHNRLYWYRQTLGQGPEFLTYFQNEAQLEKSRLLSDRFSAERPKGSFSTLEIQRTEQGDSAMYLCASSFGYGYTFGSGTRLTVV.

V is TRBV5-1 and J is TRBJ2-5, with a tentative D call TRBD2 (5 bases). The CDR3 covers 13 residues. V lost 4 bases, J lost 5 bases, and 12 bases lay in between. Germline CDR1 SGHRS, CDR2 YFSETQ. CDR3 coding DNA: TGCGCCAGCAGCGAACTAGGATCTGAGACCCAGTACTTC. As protein: CASSELGSETQYF.

The sample holds a few counts of this clone. V gene TRBV6-5 combines with J gene TRBJ1-1; 9 nucleotides match TRBD1. The CDR3 loop spans 12 amino acids. Germline V gene sequence: CDR1 MNHEY, CDR2 SVGAGI. Trimming at V came to 5 bases and at J to 8 bases, leaving 3 bases not matched to a gene. CDR3 amino acids: CASSRDRDEAFF. CDR3 nucleotide sequence: TGTGCCAGCAGTCGGGACAGGGACGAAGCTTTCTTT.

This chain joins TRBV5-1 and TRBJ1-2; D might be TRBD1 (5 bases). This CDR3 is built from 14 residues. Germline V CDR1 and CDR2: SGHRS, YFSETQ. Deletions cut 3 bases from V and 2 bases from J, with 11 bases between. The CDR3 sequence: CASSSSTGNYGYTF. Here the CDR3 DNA reads TGCGCCAGCAGCTCGAGTACAGGCAACTATGGCTACACCTTC.

This chain uses TRBV7-2 with TRBJ1-2; 12 bases map to TRBD1. Per the germline V gene, CDR1 is SGHTA and CDR2 is FQGNSA. The CDR3 has 15 residues. Trimming at V came to 8 bases and at J to 6 bases, leaving 10 bases not matched to a gene. Here the CDR3 DNA reads TGTGCCAGCGACTCGGGACAGGGGGCTGTTAATGGCTACACCTTC. Translation gives CASDSGQGAVNGYTF.

Written as DNA, the CDR3 is TGTGCCAGCTCCGAGGGGGGGAGGTCCTACGAGCAGTACTTC. It codes for CASSEGGRSYEQYF. This sequence joins TRBV6-6 and TRBJ2-7, with D maybe TRBD2 (7 bases). The V end was cut by 8 bases, the J end by 1 base, with 15 bases between. Germline CDR1 and CDR2: MNHNY and SVGAGI (reference sequence). The CDR3 covers 14 residues.

The chain recombines TRBV5-6 with TRBJ1-1, with a tentative D call TRBD1 (6 bases). CDR1 and CDR2 (germline): SGHDT, YYEEEE. There are 15 residues in the CDR3. V was trimmed by 2 bases and J by 5 bases, leaving 16 bases between them. CDR3 loop: CASSFRGRGGTEAFF. The DNA of the CDR3 is TGTGCCAGCAGCTTTAGGGGCAGGGGTGGGACTGAAGCTTTCTTT.

The genes are TRBV30 and TRBJ1-5; TRBD1 matches at 7 bases. The CDR3 extends over 22 amino acids. Trimming took 3 bases from V and 4 from J; bases not matched to a gene: 30. Per the germline V gene, CDR1 is GTSNPN and CDR2 is SVGIG (reference sequence). This chain's CDR3 is CAWSEPDKDKGAPGNRNQPQHF. CDR3 coding DNA: TGTGCCTGGAGCGAACCCGATAAGGACAAGGGGGCCCCCGGTAATAGGAATCAGCCCCAGCATTTT.

The chain carries TRBV9 and TRBJ2-5; D remains unclear. Trimming removed 0 bases from V and 3 bases from J, with 15 bases in between. This CDR3 has 16 residues. Germline CDR1 and CDR2: SGDLS and YYNGEE. In DNA, the CDR3 is TGTGCCAGCAGCGTAGGTCCGGTGGGCGCGGAAGAGACCCAGTACTTC. Translation: CASSVGPVGAEETQYF.

The CDR3 spells CASSTDGNQPQHF. Here the CDR3 DNA reads TGTGCCAGCTCAACGGACGGGAATCAGCCCCAGCATTTT. The rearrangement uses TRBV18 and TRBJ1-5, with D unresolved. Trimming left V 5 bases short and J 4 bases short, with 9 bases between. This CDR3 contains 13 residues. Germline lookup yields CDR1 KGHSH and CDR2 LQKENI.

The chain is built from TRBV5-1 and TRBJ2-2; D may be TRBD2 (7 bases). V gave up 5 bases and J gave up 3 bases, with 14 bases separating them. The CDR3 sequence is 15 residues long. Per germline, CDR1 SGHRS and CDR2 YFSETQ. The CDR3 bases are TGCGCCAGCAGAAAAGGGGGGGACTACACCGGGGAGCTGTTTTTT. It translates to CASRKGGDYTGELFF. The full variable domain, with the rest looked up from reference TRBV5-1 and TRBJ2-2, is KAGVTQTPRYLIKTRGQQVTLSCSPISGHRSVSWYQQTPGQGLQFLFEYFSETQRNKGNFPGRFSGRQFSNSRSEMNVSTLELGDSALYLCASRKGGDYTGELFFGEGSRLTVL.